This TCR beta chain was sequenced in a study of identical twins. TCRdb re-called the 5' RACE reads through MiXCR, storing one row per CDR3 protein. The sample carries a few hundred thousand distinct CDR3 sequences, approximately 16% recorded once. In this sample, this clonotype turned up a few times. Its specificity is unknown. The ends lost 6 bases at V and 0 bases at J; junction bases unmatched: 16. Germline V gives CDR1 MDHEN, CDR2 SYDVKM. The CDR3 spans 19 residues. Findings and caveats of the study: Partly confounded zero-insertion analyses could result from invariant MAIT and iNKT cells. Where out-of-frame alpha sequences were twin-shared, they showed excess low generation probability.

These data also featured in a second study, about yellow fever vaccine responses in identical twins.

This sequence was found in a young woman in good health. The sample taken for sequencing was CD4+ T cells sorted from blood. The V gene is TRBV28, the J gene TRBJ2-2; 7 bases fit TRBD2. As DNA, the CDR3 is TGTGCCAGCAGGCCACTGATTGGGTGGGGGGGACCGAACACCGGGGAGCTGTTTTTT. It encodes CASRPLIGWGGPNTGELFF. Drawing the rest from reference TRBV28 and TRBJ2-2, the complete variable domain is DVKVTQSSRYLVKRTGEKVFLECVQDMDHENMFWYRQDPGLGLRLIYFSYDVKMKEKGDIPEGYSVSREKKERFSLILESASTNQTSMYLCASRPLIGWGGPNTGELFFGEGSRLTVL.